These 20 T cell receptor beta chains were sequenced from one sample in a study of metastatic and nonmetastatic thyroid tumors. TCRdb recomputed clones from the PCR reads via MiXCR. The sample holds around 20,000 clones, 28% seen once. Each patient came to thyroid surgery without any prior treatment (of any kind). The sequenced sample was tumor tissue. The receptor set was obtained from a female donor with papillary thyroid cancer or a benign thyroid nodule (not recorded which). Some clones in this sample may be carry-over from other donors' samples.

The sample holds many counts of this clone. V gene TRBV4-1 combines with J gene TRBJ1-2; a possible D gene is TRBD1 (6 bases). The CDR3 loop spans 16 amino acids. Germline loops: CDR1 MGHRA, CDR2 YSYEKL. Trimming shortened V by 3 bases and J by 3 bases, and 17 bases separated the two germline ends. The CDR3 nucleotides are TGCGCCAGCAGCCAGCCTACTGGACAGTCTCACTATGGCTACACCTTC. It yields the protein CASSQPTGQSHYGYTF.

A few counts support this clone. The chain combines TRBV6-2 or TRBV6-3 with TRBJ2-6; maybe TRBD1 (6 bases). Germline V gives CDR1 MNHEY, CDR2 SVGEGT. This CDR3 is 18 amino acids long. Trimming stripped 0 bases from V and 4 bases from J, with 16 bases between. In DNA form, the CDR3 reads TGTGCCAGCAGTTACTCGTCACAGGGCATCCCCGGGGCCAACGTCCTGACTTTC. Its translation is CASSYSSQGIPGANVLTF.

This clone was detected only a few times. This chain uses TRBV28 with TRBJ1-2; D is possibly TRBD1 (5 bases). The CDR3 has 17 amino acids. The V and J ends lost 10 bases and 6 bases respectively, with 30 bases between them. Germline values: CDR1 MDHEN, CDR2 SYDVKM. The CDR3 DNA follows: TGTGCCAACAGGTTGTGGCTCTTCGTAAGGGACGCCGATGGCTACACCTTC. Amino acids: CANRLWLFVRDADGYTF.

This chain connects TRBV7-8 to TRBJ2-3; perhaps TRBD2 as D (5 bases). The CDR3 spans 15 residues. The germline V and J ends were trimmed by 6 bases and 4 bases, with 17 bases remaining between them. The germline V gene encodes CDR1 SGHVS and CDR2 FQNEAQ. The CDR3 spells CASSLTRGRADTQYF. CDR3 sequence (DNA): TGTGCCAGCAGTCTGACCCGCGGGCGTGCAGATACGCAGTATTTT. The full variable domain, with the rest looked up from reference TRBV7-8 and TRBJ2-3, is GAGVSQSPRYKVAKRGQDVALRCDPISGHVSLFWYQQALGQGPEFLTYFQNEAQLDKSGLPSDRFFAERPEGSVSTLKIQRTQQEDSAVYLCASSLTRGRADTQYFGPGTRLTVL.

A few counts support this clone. The chain has TRBV6-1 and TRBJ1-4, with D perhaps matching TRBD1 (5 bases). The CDR3 length is 12 residues. V was shortened by 6 bases and J by 8 bases, with 10 bases between the two germline ends. Germline V CDR1 and CDR2: MNHNS, SASEGT. The DNA of the CDR3 is TGTGCCAGCAGCACAGGCTGGGAAAAACTGTTTTTT. Translating it yields CASSTGWEKLFF.

The chain links TRBV30 to TRBJ1-6; D is unresolved. Germline CDR1 and CDR2: GTSNPN and SVGIG (reference sequence). There are 10 residues in the CDR3. For the CDR3, the DNA is TGTGGGGTGGGGAGTTCACCCCTCCACTTT. Protein product: CGVGSSPLHF.

This clone was found many times. The chain employs TRBV4-1 and TRBJ1-2; D gene unclear. This CDR3 is built from 15 residues. Per the germline V gene, CDR1 is MGHRA and CDR2 is YSYEKL. V shed 1 base and J shed 5 bases, with 14 bases lying between them. The CDR3 DNA sequence: TGCGCCAGCAGCCAAGGTCCCTCACTAGGGTATGGCTACACCTTC. This sequence encodes CASSQGPSLGYGYTF.

Here the CDR3 reads CATSDRQGEETQYF. The CDR3 coding sequence is TGTGCCACCAGTGATCGACAGGGGGAAGAGACCCAGTACTTC. The chain recombines TRBV24-1 with TRBJ2-5, with TRBD1 matching over 9 bases. Per the germline V gene, CDR1 is KGHDR and CDR2 is SFDVKD. The V segment lost 3 bases and the J segment 3 bases; nucleotides outside the gene matches: 1. This CDR3 has 14 residues.

The V call is TRBV3-1, the J call TRBJ2-7; D is undetermined. This CDR3 contains 14 residues. Trimming cost V 1 base and J 2 bases, with 9 bases left between them. Germline assignment: CDR1 LGHDT and CDR2 YNNKEL (reference sequence). CDR3: CASSQGAFAYEQYF. CDR3 in DNA: TGTGCCAGCAGCCAAGGGGCGTTCGCCTACGAGCAGTACTTC.

The chain joins TRBV9 to TRBJ2-5; D is unclear. This CDR3 is 13 amino acids long. Germline V CDR1 and CDR2: SGDLS, YYNGEE. V lost 0 bases and J lost 2, with 5 bases in between. Here the CDR3 reads CASSVVPQETQYF. In DNA, the CDR3 is TGTGCCAGCAGCGTAGTTCCTCAAGAGACCCAGTACTTC.

The chain employs TRBV5-1 and TRBJ2-2; D uncertain. The CDR3 is made up of 14 amino acids. CDR1 is SGHRS, CDR2 YFSETQ, per germline. With 4 bases removed from V and 2 bases from J, the gap between germline ends came to 9 bases. CDR3 sequence reads: CASSMNSNTGELFF. CDR3 DNA sequence: TGCGCCAGCAGCATGAATAGCAACACCGGGGAGCTGTTTTTT.

This clone was found many times. The V gene is TRBV3-1, the J gene TRBJ1-3, with D unresolved. V lost 4 bases, J lost 0 bases, and 10 bases lay in between. Germline V gene lookup returns CDR1 LGHDT and CDR2 YNNKEL (reference sequence). This CDR3 has 15 amino acids. Here the CDR3 reads CASSRGGSSGNTIYF. As DNA, the CDR3 is TGTGCCAGCAGCCGGGGAGGGAGCTCTGGAAACACCATATATTTT.

At least ten counts were recorded for this clone. The V and J genes are TRBV20-1 and TRBJ2-1, with D perhaps matching TRBD2 (6 bases). V shed 6 bases and J shed 3 bases, with 27 bases lying between them. This CDR3 is built from 18 residues. Per germline, CDR1 DFQATT and CDR2 SNEGSKA (reference sequence). CDR3 bases: TGCAGTGCCCTTCCCGAGACTAGTTTCCGTCGACACTACAATGAGCAGTTCTTC. Amino acid sequence: CSALPETSFRRHYNEQFF.

This clone was recorded at least ten times. A read error is possible here, since a much larger clone lies one base away. V usage is TRBV6-1 and J usage is TRBJ1-3, with a tentative D call TRBD1 (5 bases). The CDR3 totals 16 residues. The V gene's germline CDR1 is MNHNS and CDR2 SASEGT. The CDR3 nucleotides are TGTGCCAGCAGCAGAACAGGATACGGATTTGGAAACACCGTATATTTT. Translating gives CASSRTGYGFGNTVYF.

This clone appeared a few times. The J gene is TRBJ2-7, the V gene TRBV5-4; TRBD2 matches 10 bases. Germline V gene lookup returns CDR1 SGHNT and CDR2 YYREEE (reference sequence). CDR3 size: 14 residues. V gave up 5 bases and J gave up 6 bases; unmatched junction bases: 8. The CDR3 nucleotides are TGTGCCAGCAGACCTAGCGGGGGAGCTCCCGAGCAGTACTTC. It yields the protein CASRPSGGAPEQYF. Variable domain in full (rest from reference TRBV5-4 and TRBJ2-7): ETGVTQSPTHLIKTRGQQVTLRCSSQSGHNTVSWYQQALGQGPQFIFQYYREEENGRGNFPPRFSGLQFPNYSSELNVNALELDDSALYLCASRPSGGAPEQYFGPGTRLTVT.

In this sample, this clone turned up many times. This chain joins TRBV2 and TRBJ2-4, with 8 bases aligning to TRBD2. From germline, CDR1 is SNHLY and CDR2 FYNNEI. V shed 3 bases, J shed 8 bases, and the junction held 6 bases outside the gene matches. The CDR3 consists of 14 residues. The CDR3 reads CASSDGTSLHIQYF. CDR3 nucleotide sequence: TGTGCCAGCAGTGACGGGACTAGTTTGCACATTCAGTACTTC.

The V call is TRBV27, the J call TRBJ1-1; TRBD1 is a possible D gene (5 bases). V lost 2 bases to trimming and J lost 5 bases, with 12 bases between them. CDR1 is MNHEY, CDR2 SMNVEV, per germline (reference sequence). This CDR3 has 14 amino acids. For the CDR3, the DNA is TGTGCCAGCAGTTTAGAGGGGCTTTCGACTGAAGCTTTCTTT. The encoded protein is CASSLEGLSTEAFF.

This clone has just one count. This chain links TRBV7-8 with TRBJ1-1; maybe TRBD1 (5 bases). V shed 4 bases and J shed 5 bases, with 14 bases lying between them. Germline V gene sequence: CDR1 SGHVS, CDR2 FQNEAQ. The CDR3 length is 14 residues. CDR3 nucleotides: TGTGCCAGCAGCTCTACTACTGGGGGAACTGAAGCTTTCTTT. Translated: CASSSTTGGTEAFF. The whole variable domain, filled in from reference TRBV7-8 and TRBJ1-1, reads GAGVSQSPRYKVAKRGQDVALRCDPISGHVSLFWYQQALGQGPEFLTYFQNEAQLDKSGLPSDRFFAERPEGSVSTLKIQRTQQEDSAVYLCASSSTTGGTEAFFGQGTRLTVV.

The V and J genes are TRBV20-1 and TRBJ2-5; 8 bases align to TRBD2. This CDR3 contains 14 residues. Trimming removed 3 bases from V and 3 bases from J; junction bases left unmatched: 6. The germline V gene has CDR1 DFQATT and CDR2 SNEGSKA (reference sequence). CDR3 loop: CSARGGRSEETQYF. CDR3 coding DNA: TGCAGTGCTAGGGGCGGGAGGAGTGAAGAGACCCAGTACTTC.

This chain links TRBV9 with TRBJ1-5; no firm D call. V lost 1 base and J lost 6, with 14 bases in between. CDR3 length: 15 amino acids. Germline-derived CDR1 and CDR2 are SGDLS and YYNGEE. The CDR3: CASSVTGAVGQPQHF. The CDR3 DNA reads TGTGCCAGCAGCGTAACGGGAGCGGTGGGTCAGCCCCAGCATTTT.